One sample yielded the 28 T cell receptor beta chains listed below, sequenced in a study of OX40 agonist ivuxolimab in advanced cancers. Here immunoSEQ multiplex PCR was the method, and the copy in TCRdb shows in-frame clones only, minus some. Of approximately 90,000 clones listed, roughly 87% are singletons. This specimen consisted of CD4+ or CD8+ T cells sorted from blood, obtained in a trial of the OX40 agonist ivuxolimab. The receptor set was obtained from an adult with an advanced solid tumor such as melanoma, head and neck, liver or kidney cancer.

The CDR3 nucleotides read TGTGCCAGCAACACCCCCACAGGGATAAGGGGGTCTGGCGAGCAGTACTTC. It translates to CASNTPTGIRGSGEQYF. This chain uses TRBV7-9 with TRBJ2-5; tentatively, D is TRBD1 (6 bases). The DNA end lines up better with TRBJ2-7; the J call may be wrong. CDR3 length: 17 residues. Looked up from germline, CDR1 is SEHNR and CDR2 is FQNEAQ (reference sequence).

The chain carries TRBV7-2 and TRBJ1-3, with D perhaps matching TRBD1 (5 bases). V was cut by 1 base and J by 0 bases, with 7 bases left in between. Germline CDR1 reads SGHTA; CDR2 reads FQGNSA. The CDR3 contains 15 residues. The CDR3 is CASSLVGASGNTIYF. The CDR3 nucleotides read TGTGCCAGCAGCTTAGTTGGGGCCTCTGGAAACACCATATATTTT.

The J gene is TRBJ2-2, the V gene TRBV6-5; TRBD2 aligns across 8 bases. Trimming cost V 2 bases and J 4 bases; bases outside gene matches: 3. In germline, CDR1 is MNHEY, CDR2 SVGAGI. The CDR3 is 15 amino acids. The CDR3 sequence: CASSYLTSGTGELFF. CDR3 DNA: TGTGCCAGCAGTTACCTTACTAGCGGCACCGGGGAGCTGTTTTTT.

The V gene is TRBV5-4, the J gene TRBJ1-4; 7 bases are a match to TRBD1. The germline V gene encodes CDR1 SGHNT and CDR2 YYREEE (reference sequence). With V trimmed by 4 bases and J by 2 bases, 2 bases remained unmatched. The CDR3 totals 14 residues. CDR3 bases: TGTGCCAGCAGCACGGGACAGACTAATGAAAAACTGTTTTTT. Protein sequence: CASSTGQTNEKLFF.

The rearrangement uses TRBV27 and TRBJ2-5; D gene uncertain. This CDR3 has 13 amino acids. V was clipped by 3 bases and J by 5 bases, with 10 bases between them. Looked up from germline, CDR1 is MNHEY and CDR2 is SMNVEV (reference sequence). The CDR3 protein is CASSLGMMETQYF. The CDR3 DNA sequence: TGTGCCAGCAGTTTGGGTATGATGGAGACCCAGTACTTC.

The chain has TRBV19 and TRBJ2-2; 13 bases fit TRBD2. Germline trimming cut 4 bases from V and 3 bases from J; bases unmatched to any gene: 5. The CDR3 runs 17 residues. Germline values: CDR1 LNHDA, CDR2 SQIVND (reference sequence). The CDR3 protein is CASSRTSGRADTGELFF. CDR3 DNA sequence: TGTGCCAGTAGTAGAACTAGCGGGAGGGCCGACACCGGGGAGCTGTTTTTT.

The chain couples TRBV18 to TRBJ2-7; 7 bases map to TRBD1. Trimming removed 6 bases from V and 3 bases from J; junction bases left unmatched: 5. The CDR3 sequence is 13 residues long. The germline V gene encodes CDR1 KGHSH and CDR2 LQKENI. CDR3 nucleotides: TGTGCCAGCTCGGAAGACAGGGTCTACGAGCAGTACTTC. Amino acids: CASSEDRVYEQYF.

This chain joins TRBV30 and TRBJ1-5, with D maybe TRBD1 (5 bases). Germline loops: CDR1 GTSNPN, CDR2 SVGIG (reference sequence). The CDR3 has 12 residues. Trimming stripped 6 bases from V and 4 bases from J, with 10 bases between. CDR3 region: CACAEGNQPQHF. The CDR3 coding sequence is TGTGCCTGCGCCGAGGGGAATCAGCCCCAGCATTTT.

This chain connects TRBV6-5 to TRBJ1-4; a weak D match, TRBD1 (5 bases). This CDR3 region has 14 residues. V was shortened by 6 bases and J by 3 bases, with 11 bases between the two germline ends. Germline lookup yields CDR1 MNHEY and CDR2 SVGAGI. The chain's CDR3 is CASRSRAANEKLFF. DNA for the CDR3: TGTGCCAGCAGGAGCAGGGCGGCTAATGAAAAACTGTTTTTT.

This clone is a singleton in its sample. The CDR3 DNA sequence: TGCGCCAGCAGCCATCAATTAGGGGGAGAGTTGGAAGAGCAGTACTTC. As protein: CASSHQLGGELEEQYF. This chain links TRBV4-1 with TRBJ2-5, with a weak D call TRBD1 (6 bases). This CDR3 has 16 residues. CDR1 and CDR2 (germline): MGHRA, YSYEKL. V was trimmed by 3 bases and J by 11 bases, leaving 25 bases between them.

This chain links TRBV5-4 with TRBJ2-5; 7 bases line up with TRBD1. The CDR3 sequence is 14 residues long. Germline V gives CDR1 SGHNT, CDR2 YYREEE (reference sequence). V was clipped by 5 bases and J by 2 bases; unmatched bases: 6. The CDR3 sequence is CASSRPGQQETQYF. DNA for the CDR3: TGTGCCAGCAGTCGTCCGGGACAGCAAGAGACCCAGTACTTC.

This chain links TRBV9 with TRBJ1-3; D is perhaps TRBD1 (5 bases). Trimming took off 3 bases at V and 4 bases at J, with 14 bases between the two ends. In germline, CDR1 is SGDLS, CDR2 YYNGEE. This CDR3 region has 15 residues. In DNA, the CDR3 is TGTGCCAGCAGCGCCGAGGGGTTTTCGGGAAACACCATATATTTT. Amino acids: CASSAEGFSGNTIYF.

This clone appeared a single time. The chain couples TRBV10-3 to TRBJ1-5, with D unresolved. This CDR3 is 15 amino acids long. Trimming pared 0 bases from V and 3 bases from J, leaving 9 bases between. Looked up from germline, CDR1 is ENHRY and CDR2 is SYGVKD. CDR3 region: CAISESTTANQPQHF. The CDR3 nucleotides are TGTGCCATCAGTGAGTCGACGACTGCCAATCAGCCCCAGCATTTT.

The chain carries TRBV12-5 and TRBJ1-5; 7 nucleotides align to TRBD1. The CDR3 contains 17 residues. J gave up 0 bases and V 4 bases, and 9 bases lay outside the gene matches. CDR1 is LGHNT and CDR2 is FRNRAP in the germline V gene. CDR3 DNA sequence: TGTGCTAGTGGTTCCCCCGACAGGGTCGTTAGCAATCAGCCCCAGCATTTT. This encodes CASGSPDRVVSNQPQHF.

The J gene is TRBJ1-2, the V gene TRBV5-8; 9 bases are shared with TRBD1. V lost 4 bases, J lost 4 bases, and 5 bases stayed unmatched. The CDR3 contains 14 residues. Germline assignment: CDR1 SGHTS and CDR2 YDEGEE. The CDR3 DNA reads TGTGCCAGCAGCCCCGGACAGGGGCCCTATGGCTACACCTTC. The encoded protein is CASSPGQGPYGYTF.

The chain has TRBV5-6 and TRBJ2-2; the D is unclear. The V gene's germline CDR1 is SGHDT and CDR2 YYEEEE. Trimming shortened V by 2 bases and J by 0 bases, and 5 bases separated the two germline ends. The CDR3 has 14 residues. CDR3 DNA: TGTGCCAGCAGCTTTATAGCGAACACCGGGGAGCTGTTTTTT. Translation gives CASSFIANTGELFF.

This clone appeared a few times. The chain employs TRBV4-1 and TRBJ1-2; 11 bases match TRBD1. V shed 0 bases, J shed 5 bases, and the junction held 5 bases outside the gene matches. The length of the CDR3 is 16 residues. CDR1 and CDR2 from the germline V gene are MGHRA and YSYEKL. CDR3 coding DNA: TGCGCCAGCAGCCAAGATCATGGACAGGGGGCTTATGGCTACACCTTC. Protein: CASSQDHGQGAYGYTF.

The CDR3 DNA reads TGCAGCGTTGACCCGGGACAACAAGAGACCCAGTACTTC. It translates to CSVDPGQQETQYF. The V call is TRBV29-1, the J call TRBJ2-5; maybe TRBD1 (6 bases). V lost 3 bases, J lost 2 bases, and 10 bases lay in between. The CDR3 has 13 residues. Looked up from germline, CDR1 is SQVTM and CDR2 is ANQGSEA.

This chain joins TRBV6-5 and TRBJ2-7; tentatively, D is TRBD2 (6 bases). Germline assignment: CDR1 MNHEY and CDR2 SVGAGI. The CDR3 has 14 residues. V lost 6 bases, J lost 4 bases, and 16 bases lay in between. CDR3 region: CASSPPGRRYEQYF. The DNA of the CDR3 is TGTGCCAGCAGCCCCCCCGGGAGAAGGTACGAGCAGTACTTC.

The chain joins TRBV6-5 to TRBJ1-2; a weak D match, TRBD1 (5 bases). Germline assignment: CDR1 MNHEY and CDR2 SVGAGI. Deletions cut 5 bases from V and 2 bases from J, with 12 bases between. CDR3 length equals 14 residues. This CDR3 reads CASSPSGGNYGYTF. The CDR3 DNA sequence: TGTGCCAGCAGTCCATCCGGGGGGAACTATGGCTACACCTTC.

The rearrangement uses TRBV7-6 and TRBJ2-1; TRBD2 matches 12 bases. This CDR3 comprises 16 residues. Germline-derived CDR1 and CDR2 are SGHVS and FNYEAQ. V shed 5 bases, J shed 2 bases, and the junction held 4 bases outside the gene matches. The DNA for the CDR3 is TGTGCCAGCAGCGCACGACTAGCGGGGGCCTACAATGAGCAGTTCTTC. It encodes CASSARLAGAYNEQFF.

This clone was recorded once. This rearrangement joins TRBV30 to TRBJ2-3; D is undetermined. There are 12 residues in the CDR3. Trimming cost V 2 bases and J 6 bases, with 9 bases left between them. The germline V gene has CDR1 GTSNPN and CDR2 SVGIG (reference sequence). The CDR3 spells CAWSLTRDTQYF. CDR3 bases: TGTGCCTGGAGTCTAACTCGGGATACGCAGTATTTT.

The chain uses TRBV7-3 and TRBJ1-1; TRBD1 is a possible D gene (6 bases). Trimming took off 5 bases at V and 0 bases at J, with 10 bases between the two ends. From germline, CDR1 is SGHTA and CDR2 FQGTGA. CDR3 length equals 14 residues. In nucleotides, the CDR3 is TGTGCCAGCAGCCCACAGGGACTGAACACTGAAGCTTTCTTT. It yields the protein CASSPQGLNTEAFF.

V usage is TRBV6-6 and J usage is TRBJ2-7; 7 bases map to TRBD1. The CDR3 totals 12 residues. CDR1 MNHNY and CDR2 SVGAGI come from the germline V gene (reference sequence). J lost 3 bases, V lost 8 bases, and 4 bases had no gene match. CDR3 protein: CASRQGDYEQYF. In nucleotides, the CDR3 is TGTGCCAGCCGACAGGGTGACTACGAGCAGTACTTC.

This clone turned up a few times. This sequence joins TRBV2 and TRBJ1-4; weak D call: TRBD1 (5 bases). V lost 3 bases and J 4 bases, leaving 15 bases between the germline ends. The CDR3 spans 16 residues. Germline V lookup: CDR1 SNHLY, CDR2 FYNNEI. The CDR3 spells CASSDFGDGLNEKLFF. CDR3 bases: TGTGCCAGCAGTGATTTCGGGGACGGTCTTAATGAAAAACTGTTTTTT. The whole variable domain, filled in from reference TRBV2 and TRBJ1-4, reads EPEVTQTPSHQVTQMGQEVILRCVPISNHLYFYWYRQILGQKVEFLVSFYNNEISEKSEIFDDQFSVERPDGSNFTLKIRSTKLEDSAMYFCASSDFGDGLNEKLFFGSGTQLSVL.

This sequence joins TRBV15 and TRBJ2-2; 7 nucleotides line up with TRBD1. CDR1 is LNHNV, CDR2 YYDKDF, per germline (reference sequence). The CDR3 contains 17 residues. V lost 0 bases and J lost 1; bases outside the gene matches: 5. The CDR3 nucleotides are TGTGCCACCAGCAGAGATCTGGACAGGCTGAACACCGGGGAGCTGTTTTTT. This codes for CATSRDLDRLNTGELFF. The variable domain in full, completed from reference TRBV15 and TRBJ2-2, reads DAMVIQNPRYQVTQFGKPVTLSCSQTLNHNVMYWYQQKSSQAPKLLFHYYDKDFNNEADTPDNFQSRRPNTSFCFLDIRSPGLGDTAMYLCATSRDLDRLNTGELFFGEGSRLTVL.

This chain links TRBV7-2 with TRBJ2-7; 11 nucleotides align to TRBD2. Trimming removed 1 base from V and 2 bases from J; junction bases left unmatched: 7. This CDR3 is 17 amino acids long. In germline, CDR1 is SGHTA, CDR2 FQGNSA. CDR3 in DNA: TGTGCCAGCAGCTTAGTGCTAGCGGGGGGCCATACCTACGAGCAGTACTTC. The encoded protein is CASSLVLAGGHTYEQYF.

This clone occurred a few times. The same CDR3 is also encoded by other DNA sequences in this sample. This rearrangement joins TRBV27 to TRBJ2-3; D is perhaps TRBD2 (5 bases). V lost 2 bases to trimming and J lost 5 bases, with 17 bases between them. CDR3 length: 16 residues. The germline gives CDR1 MNHEY, CDR2 SMNVEV (reference sequence). The CDR3 bases are TGTGCCAGCAGTTTAGGCACGGGCCGGGGTCAAGATACGCAGTATTTT. It encodes CASSLGTGRGQDTQYF.